This is a list of T cell receptor beta chains from one sample in a study of T cell repertoires in cytomegalovirus infection. Their cognate antigens are unknown. TCRdb reanalysed the reads using MiXCR and keeps one entry per CDR3 protein. The sample lists 80,000 to 90,000 distinct CDR3 sequences; approximately 43% were seen once. This material consisted of CD8+ T cells from cultured PBMCs, taken from culture after CMV antigen stimulation. These TCRs come from a human donor in good health (CMV status not recorded). Some clones in this sample may be carry-over from other donors' samples. CDR3s include the opening cysteine and the closing phenylalanine or tryptophan. Not all rows give a size; the values are once, few, many and, for expanded clones, a class.

J gene,V gene,clone size,CDR3 protein
TRBJ2-3,TRBV28,-,CASSAGTGGTDTQYF
TRBJ1-1,TRBV19,-,CASSIGRLGAEAFF
TRBJ2-7,TRBV27,-,CASSPGRGYEQYF
TRBJ2-3,TRBV7-8,-,CASSERGGTYIPSTDTQYF
TRBJ2-6,TRBV7-8,-,CASITSRGGRLRANVLTF
TRBJ2-1,TRBV15,-,CATSKAGLAIENEQFF
TRBJ2-5,TRBV6-5,-,CASSDPRKPVQETQYF
TRBJ2-3,TRBV15,-,CATSREVAGPTTDTQYF
TRBJ2-3,TRBV5-5,once,CASSLGGRARSTDTQYF
TRBJ2-3,TRBV6-1,-,CASSPGLATDTQYF
TRBJ2-3,TRBV5-1,-,CASRADRAVDTQYF